This section outlines one T cell receptor beta chain sequence together with its context. CDR1 is LGHNA, CDR2 YNFKEQ, per germline. CDR3 size: 14 residues. The V and J ends lost 0 bases and 11 bases respectively, with 14 bases between them. This specimen comes from a study of T cell responses to AZD1222 COVID-19 vaccine. The method was immunoSEQ multiplex PCR; TCRdb's version includes in-frame clones alone and lacks a portion of them. Of approximately 74,000 clones listed, around four fifths were seen once; the top ten hold 2.5% to 3%. The receptor's source is an adult in good health. This sequence joins TRBV4-2 and TRBJ1-3; D call uncertain. The sequencing used peripheral blood, collected on day 0 of AZD1222 vaccination. The CDR3 bases are TGTGCCAGCAGCCAAGATCCCGGCCCCCCAGCCATATATTTT. Protein sequence: CASSQDPGPPAIYF.